The 32 T cell receptor beta chains in this list originate from one sample, sequenced in a study of Graves' ophthalmopathy and Graves' hyperthyroidism. RNA transcripts yielded amplified TCR beta CDR3 regions. Scientists carried out first-round RT-PCR using HTBI primers and then a second-round multiplex PCR. TCRdb re-called the multiplex PCR reads with MiXCR, one entry per CDR3 protein. This sample yields around 600,000 distinct CDR3 sequences, of which more than 40% are seen a single time; 3% to 4% belongs to the top ten. Input material: peripheral blood. These TCRs come from an adult man with Graves' ophthalmopathy.

Remarks on this clonotype: The junction differs from germline at one of its ends, possibly a read error. The chain employs TRBV7-9 and TRBJ2-7; weak D call: TRBD1 (5 bases). The CDR3 has 14 amino acids. Germline V gene sequence: CDR1 SEHNR, CDR2 FQNEAQ (reference sequence). In DNA, the CDR3 is TGTGCCAGCAGCGTAGAGGCCCCAGGGCGCGAGCGGTACTTC. Its protein is CASSVEAPGRERYF.

This clonotype was seen a handful of times. The V gene is TRBV4-3, the J gene TRBJ1-4; TRBD1 might be the D (5 bases). Germline CDR1 and CDR2: LGHNA and YSLEER. Trimming removed 2 bases at V and 4 bases at J, with 20 bases between. The CDR3 spans 18 residues. CDR3 bases: TGCGCCAGCAGCCAACTTCGGTGGGGGGGTAGGGTTAATGAAAAACTGTTTTTT. Translation gives CASSQLRWGGRVNEKLFF.

Regarding this clonotype: This may be a read error, as it is one base from a much larger clone. V and J are TRBV7-4 and TRBJ1-4, with TRBD1 identical over 7 bases. Unmatched junction bases numbered 9, after V lost 5 bases and J lost 9 bases. The CDR3 is 14 amino acids. Germline V gives CDR1 SGHVT, CDR2 SQSDAQ. CDR3 protein: CASSGGQNDQKLFF. In DNA form, the CDR3 reads TGTGCCAGCAGCGGGGGACAGAATGATCAAAAACTGTTTTTT. Full variable domain (missing parts from reference TRBV7-4 and TRBJ1-4): GAGVSQSPRYKVAKRGRDVALRCDSISGHVTLYWYRQTLGQGSEVLTYSQSDAQRDKSGRPSGRFSAERPERSVSTLKIQRTEQGDSAVYLCASSGGQNDQKLFFGSGTQLSVL.

The chain has TRBV5-4 and TRBJ2-7; D is perhaps TRBD1 (6 bases). The germline gives CDR1 SGHNT, CDR2 YYREEE (reference sequence). V was pared by 2 bases and J by 4 bases, with 13 bases between. CDR3 size: 14 residues. The CDR3 sequence is CASSLTGHGYEQYF. CDR3 DNA: TGTGCCAGCAGCTTAACGGGACACGGATACGAGCAGTACTTC.

The chain combines TRBV6-1 with TRBJ1-2, with D unresolved. Germline-derived CDR1 and CDR2 are MNHNS and SASEGT. With 0 bases removed from V and 7 bases from J, the gap between germline ends came to 15 bases. This CDR3 is 15 amino acids long. CDR3 protein: CASSEAGRSNGGYTF. The CDR3 nucleotides read TGTGCCAGCAGTGAAGCCGGACGCAGCAACGGTGGCTACACCTTC.

This clonotype has just a few counts. This could be a read error, since a much larger clone is one nucleotide away. V and J are TRBV2 and TRBJ1-6; the D gene is possibly TRBD1 (5 bases). Trimming stripped 6 bases from V and 6 bases from J, with 12 bases between. The CDR3 is 14 residues long. The germline V gene encodes CDR1 SNHLY and CDR2 FYNNEI. CDR3 in DNA: TGTGCCAGCAGGATTAGCAGGGTTAATTCACCCCTCCACTTT. This translates into CASRISRVNSPLHF.

The chain recombines TRBV2 with TRBJ1-2; D possibly corresponds to TRBD1 (6 bases). V lost 5 bases to trimming and J lost 8 bases, with 18 bases between them. CDR3 length equals 14 residues. CDR1 is SNHLY and CDR2 is FYNNEI in the germline V gene. The CDR3 region is CASSSGTRGDGYTF. The CDR3, as DNA: TGTGCCAGCAGTTCCGGGACAAGGGGGGACGGCTACACCTTC.

The V gene is TRBV7-9, the J gene TRBJ2-5; tentatively, D is TRBD2 (5 bases). The V gene's germline CDR1 is SEHNR and CDR2 FQNEAQ (reference sequence). V was shortened by 5 bases and J by 7 bases, with 11 bases between the two germline ends. CDR3 size: 12 residues. CDR3 sequence (DNA): TGTGCCAGCAGCCCCGGGGATACGACCCAGTACTTC. As protein: CASSPGDTTQYF. The whole variable domain, filled in from reference TRBV7-9 and TRBJ2-5, reads DTGVSQNPRHKITKRGQNVTFRCDPISEHNRLYWYRQTLGQGPEFLTYFQNEAQLEKSRLLSDRFSAERPKGSFSTLEIQRTEQGDSAMYLCASSPGDTTQYFGPGTRLLVL.

As concerns this clonotype: The conserved final phenylalanine or tryptophan is absent from the CDR3, which likely points to a read error. The DNA is omitted, as the CDR3 cannot be located on it reliably, and the CDR3 follows TCRdb's listing. The gene calls are TRBV2 and TRBJ2-6; TRBD1 is taken as the D call from the table, unchecked against the DNA. Germline V gene data show CDR1 as SNHLY and CDR2 as FYNNEI. Both ends counted, the CDR3 spans 9 residues. This chain's CDR3 is CASRPIQDR.

Of note for this clonotype: A much larger clone lies a single base off, so this may be a read error. The chain links TRBV2 to TRBJ2-7; D is perhaps TRBD2 (6 bases). The length of the CDR3 is 14 residues. Deletions cut 7 bases from V and 7 bases from J, with 20 bases between. The germline gives CDR1 SNHLY, CDR2 FYNNEI. DNA for the CDR3: TGTGCCAGCACCCCGGAGGGTGGAATTAGTGAGCAGTACTTC. Its translation: CASTPEGGISEQYF.

This chain uses TRBV9 with TRBJ2-7; TRBD2 matches at 8 bases. The CDR3 contains 15 residues. Germline CDR1 reads SGDLS; CDR2 reads YYNGEE. The V segment lost 2 bases and the J segment 3 bases; nucleotides outside the gene matches: 7. DNA for the CDR3: TGTGCCAGCAGCGTTACCGGGACTAGTTACTACGAGCAGTACTTC. Translation gives CASSVTGTSYYEQYF.

In regard to this clonotype: A much larger clone lies a single base off, so this may be a read error. The chain is built from TRBV10-3 and TRBJ2-7; no reliable D call. CDR1 and CDR2 (germline): ENHRY, SYGVKD. With 5 bases removed from V and 5 bases from J, the gap between germline ends came to 16 bases. The CDR3 length is 14 residues. As DNA, the CDR3 is TGTGCCATCAGTTACGGAGCAGGTCGGAACGAGCAGTACTTC. Amino acid sequence: CAISYGAGRNEQYF.

This clonotype occurred many times. The chain joins TRBV7-2 to TRBJ1-2; possibly TRBD1 for D (5 bases). The CDR3 runs 13 residues. The germline V and J ends were trimmed by 0 bases and 6 bases, with 8 bases remaining between them. Looked up from germline, CDR1 is SGHTA and CDR2 is FQGNSA. This chain's CDR3 is CASSLAGEDGYTF. CDR3 DNA: TGTGCCAGCAGCTTAGCAGGGGAGGATGGCTACACCTTC.

This clonotype was observed many times. This CDR3 is CASRGGRHPYEQYF. CDR3 DNA sequence: TGTGCCAGCAGGGGGGGTAGACACCCCTACGAGCAGTACTTC. This chain uses TRBV7-9 with TRBJ2-7; D perhaps matches TRBD2 (6 bases). This CDR3 comprises 14 residues. Trimming pared 6 bases from V and 2 bases from J, leaving 14 bases between. Germline V gives CDR1 SEHNR, CDR2 FQNEAQ (reference sequence).

This clonotype was observed once. This rearrangement joins TRBV25-1 to TRBJ1-5; TRBD1 might be the D (5 bases). With 4 bases removed from V and 14 bases from J, the gap between germline ends came to 21 bases. Germline-derived CDR1 and CDR2 are MGHDK and SYGVNS. This CDR3 has 14 residues. CDR3 in amino acids: CASSAPGQGYYEHF. The CDR3 nucleotides read TGTGCCAGCAGTGCCCCGGGGCAGGGCTACTACGAGCATTTT.

This clonotype was counted a few times. One end of the junction varies from germline; a read error may be responsible. The rearrangement uses TRBV4-2 and TRBJ2-7; D is perhaps TRBD1 or TRBD2 (5 bases each). The CDR3 sequence is 12 residues long. Germline V lookup: CDR1 LGHNA, CDR2 YNFKEQ. In DNA form, the CDR3 reads TGTGCCAGCAGCTTATCGGGACGCGCGAAGATTTTC. Its translation: CASSLSGRAKIF.

The rearrangement links TRBV6-5 to TRBJ2-7; D possibly corresponds to TRBD1 (6 bases). This CDR3 region has 15 residues. CDR1 MNHEY and CDR2 SVGAGI come from the germline V gene. Trimming took off 2 bases at V and 3 bases at J, with 14 bases between the two ends. The CDR3 reads CASSYTTGSLYEQYF. CDR3 nucleotides: TGTGCCAGCAGTTACACGACAGGTTCCCTCTACGAGCAGTACTTC.

This clonotype was counted only a few times. V usage is TRBV12-3 or TRBV12-4 and J usage is TRBJ2-5; D remains unclear. The V end lost 10 bases, the J end lost 4 bases, and 22 bases lay between the germline ends. This CDR3 contains 15 residues. This chain's CDR3 is CATTPGPGRAETQYF. The CDR3 bases are TGTGCCACCACACCCGGGCCGGGTAGGGCAGAGACCCAGTACTTC.

This clonotype has a count of ten or more. The V and J genes are TRBV29-1 and TRBJ2-1, with no clear D. Trimming took off 4 bases at V and 6 bases at J, with 7 bases between the two ends. Germline assignment: CDR1 SQVTM and CDR2 ANQGSEA. The CDR3 length is 11 residues. The CDR3 region is CSVVGINEQFF. CDR3 in DNA: TGCAGCGTTGTAGGGATCAATGAGCAGTTCTTC.

This rearrangement joins TRBV7-8 to TRBJ2-7, with a tentative D call TRBD2 (5 bases). Germline V gives CDR1 SGHVS, CDR2 FQNEAQ. V dropped 4 bases and J dropped 0 bases, with 13 bases sitting between them. This CDR3 spans 15 amino acids. The CDR3 DNA reads as TGTGCCAGCAGCTCCGCGGCGGGTCTCTCCTACGAGCAGTACTTC. Amino acid sequence: CASSSAAGLSYEQYF. Together with reference TRBV7-8 and TRBJ2-7, the CDR3 gives the full variable domain: GAGVSQSPRYKVAKRGQDVALRCDPISGHVSLFWYQQALGQGPEFLTYFQNEAQLDKSGLPSDRFFAERPEGSVSTLKIQRTQQEDSAVYLCASSSAAGLSYEQYFGPGTRLTVT.

In its sample, this clonotype was seen many times. The chain employs TRBV29-1 and TRBJ1-1; unclear D gene. The CDR3 totals 12 residues. The V and J ends lost 7 bases and 5 bases respectively, with 14 bases between them. Germline loops: CDR1 SQVTM, CDR2 ANQGSEA. The CDR3: CSAETLRTEAFF. CDR3 sequence (DNA): TGCAGCGCCGAGACCCTACGGACTGAAGCTTTCTTT.

The chain employs TRBV7-9 and TRBJ2-7; 10 nucleotides line up with TRBD1. The CDR3 sequence is 15 residues long. CDR1 and CDR2 (germline): SEHNR, FQNEAQ (reference sequence). The V and J ends lost 5 bases and 6 bases, in that order; junction bases with no gene match: 10. The CDR3 DNA follows: TGTGCCAGCAGCCCCCCCGGGACAGGGGCACGCGAGCAGTACTTC. Protein product: CASSPPGTGAREQYF.

With respect to this clonotype: With a much larger clone just one base away, this may be a read error. The genes are TRBV20-1 and TRBJ1-2; no definite D call. The CDR3 is 13 amino acids. Germline V gene lookup returns CDR1 DFQATT and CDR2 SNEGSKA (reference sequence). V gave up 6 bases and J gave up 6 bases, with 17 bases separating them. CDR3 region: CSAPPLTDHGYTF. DNA for the CDR3: TGCAGTGCCCCTCCCCTGACGGACCATGGCTACACCTTC.

The CDR3 DNA reads TGTGCCAGCAGTGCTTCCGGGACAGGGGGGGAGGCTTTCTTT. It encodes CASSASGTGGEAFF. V gene TRBV25-1 combines with J gene TRBJ1-1, with 11 bases fitting TRBD1. The trim removed 4 bases at V and 11 bases at J, leaving 9 bases unmatched. CDR3 length: 14 amino acids. Germline CDR1 reads MGHDK; CDR2 reads SYGVNS.

This clonotype has a single count. The chain is built from TRBV7-2 and TRBJ2-1; D may correspond to TRBD1 or TRBD2 (5 bases each). CDR3 length: 17 amino acids. Trimming stripped 1 base from V and 0 bases from J, with 13 bases between. Germline V gene sequence: CDR1 SGHTA, CDR2 FQGNSA. The CDR3 loop reads CASSLVFGASSYNEQFF. The CDR3, as DNA: TGTGCCAGCAGCTTAGTTTTCGGGGCGAGCTCCTACAATGAGCAGTTCTTC.

This clonotype was found once. The genes are TRBV11-2 and TRBJ1-1, with TRBD1 matching over 9 bases. CDR3 length: 15 residues. Germline lookup yields CDR1 SGHAT and CDR2 FQNNGV. V dropped 2 bases and J dropped 5; count of bases not matched to a gene: 6. The CDR3 reads CASSLTGGRGTEAFF. DNA of the CDR3: TGTGCCAGCAGCTTAACAGGGGGCCGAGGAACTGAAGCTTTCTTT.

This clonotype has more than one count but fewer than ten. V and J are TRBV4-2 and TRBJ1-6; a weak D match, TRBD1 (5 bases). CDR3 length: 15 amino acids. The V gene's germline CDR1 is LGHNA and CDR2 YNFKEQ. Deletions cut 0 bases from V and 9 bases from J, with 12 bases between. The chain's CDR3 is CASSQDWGVGSPLHF. The CDR3 bases are TGTGCCAGCAGCCAAGACTGGGGGGTAGGTTCACCCCTCCACTTT.

At least ten counts were recorded for this clonotype. The rearrangement joins TRBV10-2 to TRBJ1-2; 8 nucleotides align to TRBD1. The CDR3 has 13 amino acids. V shed 4 bases and J 2 bases; nucleotides not matched to a gene: 0. The germline V gene has CDR1 WSHSY and CDR2 SAAADI. The CDR3 protein is CASSGQGNYGYTF. For the CDR3, the DNA is TGCGCCAGCAGTGGACAGGGGAACTATGGCTACACCTTC.

Many counts were recorded for this clonotype. The chain joins TRBV7-9 to TRBJ1-1; 7 bases are a match to TRBD1. V gave up 5 bases and J gave up 10 bases; unmatched junction bases: 7. Germline V gives CDR1 SEHNR, CDR2 FQNEAQ (reference sequence). This CDR3 has 12 residues. This CDR3 reads CASSPSTGIAFF. In DNA form, the CDR3 reads TGTGCCAGCAGCCCGTCGACAGGGATAGCTTTCTTT.

The chain recombines TRBV29-1 with TRBJ1-6; D not resolved. CDR1 is SQVTM and CDR2 is ANQGSEA in the germline V gene. CDR3 length equals 13 residues. Between the trimmed V and J ends, which lost 6 bases and 3 bases, there was a span of 9 bases. The CDR3 sequence is CSVDGFYNSPLHF. CDR3 sequence (DNA): TGCAGCGTAGACGGATTCTATAATTCACCCCTCCACTTT.

The chain is built from TRBV7-9 and TRBJ1-1; 7 nucleotides match TRBD1. Germline CDR1 and CDR2: SEHNR and FQNEAQ (reference sequence). There are 14 residues in the CDR3. The V segment lost 0 bases and the J segment 6 bases; nucleotides outside the gene matches: 4. CDR3 sequence reads: CASSLAGTASEAFF. The CDR3 DNA reads TGTGCCAGCAGCTTAGCAGGGACAGCTTCTGAAGCTTTCTTT.

The count of this clonotype is one. The chain recombines TRBV2 with TRBJ1-2; 7 nucleotides agree with TRBD1. The CDR3 runs to 15 residues. Trimming at V came to 4 bases and at J to 5 bases, leaving 10 bases not matched to a gene. CDR1 is SNHLY, CDR2 FYNNEI, per germline. This chain's CDR3 is CASSARGGDRYGYTF. The CDR3 region has the DNA TGTGCCAGCAGTGCTAGAGGTGGGGACAGATATGGCTACACCTTC. Full variable domain (outside the CDR3, taken from reference TRBV2 and TRBJ1-2): EPEVTQTPSHQVTQMGQEVILRCVPISNHLYFYWYRQILGQKVEFLVSFYNNEISEKSEIFDDQFSVERPDGSNFTLKIRSTKLEDSAMYFCASSARGGDRYGYTFGSGTRLTVV.